The T cell receptor (beta chain) described here comes from a study of blood T cells in healthy people across ages. This CDR3 spans 15 amino acids. CDR1 is SGHVS, CDR2 FNYEAQ, per germline. With respect to this clonotype: One end of the junction is discordant with germline, which a read error may explain.

PCR was performed a second time for roughly 7 to 11 cycles using a sample-barcoded 5' primer and a J-beta primer mix. The yield of each sample was at least 2.5 million CDR3-containing paired-end reads. TCRdb re-derived calls from the 5' RACE reads in MiXCR, one entry per CDR3 protein. The repertoire holds 550,000 to 700,000 distinct CDR3 sequences, roughly 29% seen once, with around 18% in the top ten. The sample taken for sequencing was blood. The sequence derives from a woman aged 70-85 years in good health. J is TRBJ2-5 and V is TRBV7-6, with D possibly TRBD1 on 5 matching bases. CDR3 in amino acids: CASSLAVNPTETQYF. The CDR3 region has the DNA TGTGCCAGCAGCTTAGCGGTGAACCCGACAGAGACTCAGTACTTC.